This T cell receptor beta chain comes out of a study of T-cell memory formation after mild COVID-19. Overall study results and limits: Clones that shrank (day 15 to 85) were balanced CD4/CD8, whereas later expanders leaned CD4+. There were some responding clones in pre-infection memory, which suggested that cross-reactive memory had joined.

This clonotype was seen ten or more times. Its specificity is unknown. A single record per CDR3 protein comes from TCRdb applying MiXCR to the 5' RACE reads. The sample lists around 300,000 distinct CDR3 sequences, roughly an eighth occurring once. CDR1 is MGHRA and CDR2 is YSYEKL in the germline V gene. There are 19 residues in the CDR3. V was pared by 4 bases and J by 0 bases, with 23 bases between. The sequence was collected from a man in his late teens or twenties who had mild COVID-19 (a few samples of this study predate the infection). Cell type and time point are not known. The sequenced sample was PBMCs or a T cell subset sorted from them (not recorded which). The gene calls are TRBV4-1 and TRBJ2-3; D gene ambiguous. The CDR3 loop reads CASSLTWGFYKSSTDTQYF. The CDR3 DNA is TGCGCCAGCAGCCTTACCTGGGGATTCTATAAATCTAGCACAGATACGCAGTATTTT.